The present T cell receptor (beta chain) was sequenced within a study of T cell responses to AZD1222 COVID-19 vaccine. Study-wide background: Pooling covered second doses at about 4 or about 12 weeks. Whole-study findings and limits: Baseline seropositivity characterized only a handful of AZD1222 recipients. As reported, nearly half of all spike-specific TCRs target variant regions that are unmutated.

Trimming removed 2 bases at V and 3 bases at J, with 7 bases between. There are 13 residues in the CDR3. Germline CDR1 reads SGHVS; CDR2 reads FNYEAQ. Here immunoSEQ multiplex PCR was the method, and the copy in TCRdb shows in-frame clones only, minus some. The repertoire holds about 150,000 clones, approximately 90% seen once, with more than 3.5% in the top ten. Comment on this clone: Its antigen remains unidentified.

The clonotype originates from an adult in good health. The material sequenced was peripheral blood, taken on day 0 of AZD1222 vaccination. The rearrangement joins TRBV7-6 to TRBJ2-5, with D unclear. The CDR3 is CASSLRLEETQYF. Written as DNA, the CDR3 is TGTGCCAGCAGCTTAAGACTCGAAGAGACCCAGTACTTC.